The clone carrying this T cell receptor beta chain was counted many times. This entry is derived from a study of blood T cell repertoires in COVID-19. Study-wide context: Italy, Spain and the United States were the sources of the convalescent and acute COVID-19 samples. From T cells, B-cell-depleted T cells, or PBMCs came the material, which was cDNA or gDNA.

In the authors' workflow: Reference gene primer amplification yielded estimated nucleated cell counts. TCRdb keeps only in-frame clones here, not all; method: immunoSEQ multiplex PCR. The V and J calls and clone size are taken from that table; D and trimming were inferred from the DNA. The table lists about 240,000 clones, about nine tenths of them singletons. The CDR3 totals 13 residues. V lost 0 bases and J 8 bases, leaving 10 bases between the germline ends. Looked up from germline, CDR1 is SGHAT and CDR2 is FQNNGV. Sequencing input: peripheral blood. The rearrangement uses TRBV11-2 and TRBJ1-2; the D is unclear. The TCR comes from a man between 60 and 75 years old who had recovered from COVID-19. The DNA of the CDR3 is TGTGCCAGCAGCTTAGATAGAACTAGGGGCTACACCTTC. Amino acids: CASSLDRTRGYTF.